These T cell receptor beta chains were read from a single sample in a study of shared clonotypes between healthy human individuals. The table came from immunoSEQ multiplex PCR; TCRdb's copy has only in-frame clones and leaves some out. The table shows under 600,000 clones, with around three quarters occurring only once. The sequencing input was PBMCs. The receptors derive from a woman aged 40-49 years in good health. Some clones in this sample may be carry-over from other donors' samples. Each CDR3 is given with its conserved first and last residue. D genes are given only for firm matches. Expanded clones are given a class, and other clones once, few, many or no size at all.

-,-,TRBJ2-7,TRBV7-8,CASSPGRVVEQYF,TGTGCCAGCAGCCCAGGCAGGGTGGTCGAGCAGTACTTC
-,-,TRBJ1-2,TRBV7-2,CASSSKRLNIASGYTF,TGTGCCAGCAGCTCAAAACGGTTAAACATTGCGAGTGGCTACACCTTC
once,TRBD1,TRBJ2-3,TRBV5-1,CASSLQGDTDTQYF,TGCGCCAGCAGCTTGCAGGGGGACACAGATACGCAGTATTTT
-,TRBD2,TRBJ2-3,TRBV13,CASSPPSGRRTDTQYF,TGTGCCAGCAGCCCTCCTAGCGGGAGACGCACAGATACGCAGTATTTT
-,-,TRBJ2-7,TRBV7-6,CASRPTPGASTYEQYF,TGTGCCAGCAGACCTACCCCCGGGGCCTCCACCTACGAGCAGTACTTC
-,-,TRBJ2-7,TRBV19,CASSIENEQYF,TGTGCCAGTAGTATAGAGAACGAGCAGTACTTC
-,-,TRBJ2-3,TRBV15,CATSRARGAPDTQYF,TGTGCCACCAGCAGGGCACGGGGGGCCCCAGATACGCAGTATTTT
-,-,TRBJ1-1,TRBV4-3,CASSQDGHNTEAFF,TGCGCCAGCAGCCAAGATGGCCATAACACTGAAGCTTTCTTT
-,-,TRBJ2-3,TRBV4-1,CASSQVVSRTDTQYF,TGCGCCAGCAGCCAAGTTGTCAGTCGCACAGATACGCAGTATTTT
-,TRBD2,TRBJ2-3,TRBV7-2,CASRLEGTSPYTQYF,TGTGCCAGCAGACTAGAGGGGACTAGCCCCTATACGCAGTATTTT
-,-,TRBJ2-7,TRBV27,CASSFTSLYEQYF,TGTGCCAGCAGTTTCACGTCACTCTACGAGCAGTACTTC
-,-,TRBJ1-3,TRBV9,CASSPTGSSGNTIYF,TGTGCCAGCAGCCCCACCGGGAGCTCTGGAAACACCATATATTTT
-,TRBD1,TRBJ2-4,TRBV6-5,CASSATGVGVQYF,TGTGCCAGCAGCGCTACAGGGGTGGGGGTTCAGTACTTC
few,-,TRBJ2-7,TRBV7-6,CASSYGLNYEQYF,TGTGCCAGCAGCTACGGACTCAACTACGAGCAGTACTTC
-,TRBD2,TRBJ2-1,TRBV25-1,CASSGGLATDNEQFF,TGTGCCAGCAGTGGGGGACTAGCGACCGACAATGAGCAGTTCTTC
-,TRBD1,TRBJ1-4,TRBV28,CASREQGAREKLFF,TGTGCCAGCAGGGAGCAGGGGGCCCGGGAAAAACTGTTTTTT
-,-,TRBJ2-1,TRBV28,CASSLRWHEQFF,TGTGCCAGCAGTTTAAGGTGGCATGAGCAGTTCTTC
-,-,TRBJ2-7,TRBV10-1,CASSENLQGGEQYF,TGCGCCAGCAGTGAGAATCTTCAGGGGGGCGAGCAGTACTTC
-,TRBD1,TRBJ2-7,TRBV7-8,CASSVSGGLTYEQYF,TGTGCCAGCAGCGTCTCAGGGGGCTTGACCTACGAGCAGTACTTC
-,-,TRBJ1-4,TRBV10-3,CAISERSGGEKLFF,TGTGCCATCAGTGAGAGAAGCGGGGGTGAAAAACTGTTTTTT
-,-,TRBJ2-7,TRBV19,CASSNQGSYEQYF,TGTGCCAGTAGCAACCAGGGGAGTTACGAGCAGTACTTC
-,-,TRBJ2-6,TRBV5-1,CASSLSLSGANVLTF,TGCGCCAGCAGCTTGTCGCTCTCTGGGGCCAACGTCCTGACTTTC
-,-,TRBJ1-1,TRBV5-1,CASSSRQTPNTEAFF,TGCGCCAGCAGCTCCCGACAGACTCCGAACACTGAAGCTTTCTTT
many,-,TRBJ1-4,TRBV10-3,CAISNSQGTTNEKLFF,TGTGCCATCAGCAACTCACAGGGAACAACTAATGAAAAACTGTTTTTT
-,-,TRBJ2-2,TRBV9,CASSVGGGPNTGELFF,TGTGCCAGCAGCGTAGGAGGCGGGCCCAACACCGGGGAGCTGTTTTTT
-,-,TRBJ1-1,TRBV19,CASSIEARGYTEAFF,TGTGCCAGTAGTATCGAGGCGCGGGGTTACACTGAAGCTTTCTTT
-,TRBD1,TRBJ2-7,TRBV7-9,CASSSSGTGQSEQYF,TGTGCCAGCAGCTCCTCCGGGACAGGGCAAAGCGAGCAGTACTTC
-,-,TRBJ2-7,TRBV19,CASSNGLLPYF,TGTGCCAGTAGTAACGGACTCCTCCCATACTTC
-,TRBD1,TRBJ1-1,TRBV6-6,CASEAAGGGTEAFF,TGTGCCAGTGAGGCGGCAGGGGGAGGGACTGAAGCTTTCTTT
-,-,TRBJ2-5,TRBV15,CATSRGGLTKETQYF,TGTGCCACCAGCAGAGGGGGCCTCACTAAGGAGACCCAGTACTTC
-,TRBD2,TRBJ2-7,TRBV4-2,CASSQVPSGSLYEQYF,TGTGCCAGCAGCCAAGTTCCCAGCGGGAGCCTCTACGAGCAGTACTTC
-,-,TRBJ2-1,TRBV10-1,CASSELRAPYNEQFF,TGCGCCAGCAGTGAATTACGGGCCCCCTACAATGAGCAGTTCTTC
-,-,TRBJ2-5,TRBV29-1,CSVGQLQETQYF,TGCAGCGTTGGACAGCTACAAGAGACCCAGTACTTC
few,-,TRBJ2-7,TRBV29-1,CSVRERGNYEQYF,TGCAGCGTTCGCGAACGTGGGAACTACGAGCAGTACTTC
-,-,TRBJ1-6,TRBV13,CASSYGRGVNSPLHF,TGTGCCAGCAGCTATGGAAGGGGCGTCAATTCACCCCTCCACTTT
-,TRBD1,TRBJ1-4,TRBV6-4,CASSDPPTGGGEKLFF,TGTGCCAGCAGTGACCCGCCGACAGGGGGAGGGGAAAAACTGTTTTTT
-,TRBD1,TRBJ1-3,TRBV30,CACTGTGFGNTIYF,TGTGCCTGCACCGGGACAGGGTTTGGAAACACCATATATTTT
-,TRBD1,TRBJ1-2,TRBV14,CASSPQTGTGYTF,TGTGCCAGCAGCCCCCAGACAGGGACCGGCTACACCTTC
-,TRBD2,TRBJ2-7,TRBV30,CAWSDGRAWYEQYF,TGTGCCTGGAGTGACGGGAGGGCATGGTACGAGCAGTACTTC
once,TRBD1,TRBJ2-2,TRBV5-4,CASNRGTGATTGELFF,TGTGCCAGCAACCGAGGGACAGGGGCGACGACCGGGGAGCTGTTTTTT
-,-,TRBJ2-1,TRBV4-1,CASSQDRGGGLQFF,TGCGCCAGCAGCCAAGATCGCGGCGGTGGGCTCCAGTTCTTC
few,-,TRBJ2-1,TRBV30,CARSRGAYNEQFF,TGTGCCCGCTCTAGGGGGGCCTACAATGAGCAGTTCTTC
-,-,TRBJ1-1,TRBV28,CASSFFRGLNTEAFF,TGTGCCAGCAGTTTTTTTCGCGGTCTGAACACTGAAGCTTTCTTT